Detailed here is one T cell receptor (beta chain). Its specificity is not known. This sample is part of a study of early T cells in non-severe SARS-CoV-2 infection. Study-level information: Bulk RNA taken from unsorted whole blood was sequenced, leaving chains unpaired. General observations from the study: Comparison of clonotypes with VDJdb favored anti-spike CD8 responses while missing private and CD4 specificities.

Individually, cDNA molecules had unique molecular identifiers attached to them. TCRdb analysed the 5' RACE reads with MiXCR anew, one entry per CDR3 protein. The data hold over 95,000 distinct CDR3 sequences, with 16% observed a single time. The ends lost 5 bases at V and 3 bases at J; junction bases unmatched: 3. The CDR3 is 16 amino acids. This chain connects TRBV12-3 or TRBV12-4 to TRBJ2-2, with TRBD2 matching 13 bases. The TCR was taken from an adult who was a healthcare worker with PCR-confirmed SARS-CoV-2 infection or an uninfected control (not recorded which). The sequencing sample was made of whole blood. For the CDR3, the DNA is TGTGCCAGCAGTCGTGGACTAGCGGGAGACACCGGGGAGCTGTTTTTT. This codes for CASSRGLAGDTGELFF.